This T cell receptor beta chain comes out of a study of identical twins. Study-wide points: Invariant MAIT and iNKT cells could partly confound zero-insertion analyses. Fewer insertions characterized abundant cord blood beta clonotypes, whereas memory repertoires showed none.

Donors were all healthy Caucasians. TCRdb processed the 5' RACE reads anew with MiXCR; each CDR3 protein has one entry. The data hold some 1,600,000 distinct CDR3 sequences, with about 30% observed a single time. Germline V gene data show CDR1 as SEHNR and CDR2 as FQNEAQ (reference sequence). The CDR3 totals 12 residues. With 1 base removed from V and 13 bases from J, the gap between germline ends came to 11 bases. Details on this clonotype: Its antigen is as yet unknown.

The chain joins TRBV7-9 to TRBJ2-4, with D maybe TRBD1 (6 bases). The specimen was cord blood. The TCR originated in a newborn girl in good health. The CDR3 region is CASSLDSGAQYF. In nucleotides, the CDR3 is TGTGCCAGCAGCTTAGATTCAGGGGCGCAGTACTTC.